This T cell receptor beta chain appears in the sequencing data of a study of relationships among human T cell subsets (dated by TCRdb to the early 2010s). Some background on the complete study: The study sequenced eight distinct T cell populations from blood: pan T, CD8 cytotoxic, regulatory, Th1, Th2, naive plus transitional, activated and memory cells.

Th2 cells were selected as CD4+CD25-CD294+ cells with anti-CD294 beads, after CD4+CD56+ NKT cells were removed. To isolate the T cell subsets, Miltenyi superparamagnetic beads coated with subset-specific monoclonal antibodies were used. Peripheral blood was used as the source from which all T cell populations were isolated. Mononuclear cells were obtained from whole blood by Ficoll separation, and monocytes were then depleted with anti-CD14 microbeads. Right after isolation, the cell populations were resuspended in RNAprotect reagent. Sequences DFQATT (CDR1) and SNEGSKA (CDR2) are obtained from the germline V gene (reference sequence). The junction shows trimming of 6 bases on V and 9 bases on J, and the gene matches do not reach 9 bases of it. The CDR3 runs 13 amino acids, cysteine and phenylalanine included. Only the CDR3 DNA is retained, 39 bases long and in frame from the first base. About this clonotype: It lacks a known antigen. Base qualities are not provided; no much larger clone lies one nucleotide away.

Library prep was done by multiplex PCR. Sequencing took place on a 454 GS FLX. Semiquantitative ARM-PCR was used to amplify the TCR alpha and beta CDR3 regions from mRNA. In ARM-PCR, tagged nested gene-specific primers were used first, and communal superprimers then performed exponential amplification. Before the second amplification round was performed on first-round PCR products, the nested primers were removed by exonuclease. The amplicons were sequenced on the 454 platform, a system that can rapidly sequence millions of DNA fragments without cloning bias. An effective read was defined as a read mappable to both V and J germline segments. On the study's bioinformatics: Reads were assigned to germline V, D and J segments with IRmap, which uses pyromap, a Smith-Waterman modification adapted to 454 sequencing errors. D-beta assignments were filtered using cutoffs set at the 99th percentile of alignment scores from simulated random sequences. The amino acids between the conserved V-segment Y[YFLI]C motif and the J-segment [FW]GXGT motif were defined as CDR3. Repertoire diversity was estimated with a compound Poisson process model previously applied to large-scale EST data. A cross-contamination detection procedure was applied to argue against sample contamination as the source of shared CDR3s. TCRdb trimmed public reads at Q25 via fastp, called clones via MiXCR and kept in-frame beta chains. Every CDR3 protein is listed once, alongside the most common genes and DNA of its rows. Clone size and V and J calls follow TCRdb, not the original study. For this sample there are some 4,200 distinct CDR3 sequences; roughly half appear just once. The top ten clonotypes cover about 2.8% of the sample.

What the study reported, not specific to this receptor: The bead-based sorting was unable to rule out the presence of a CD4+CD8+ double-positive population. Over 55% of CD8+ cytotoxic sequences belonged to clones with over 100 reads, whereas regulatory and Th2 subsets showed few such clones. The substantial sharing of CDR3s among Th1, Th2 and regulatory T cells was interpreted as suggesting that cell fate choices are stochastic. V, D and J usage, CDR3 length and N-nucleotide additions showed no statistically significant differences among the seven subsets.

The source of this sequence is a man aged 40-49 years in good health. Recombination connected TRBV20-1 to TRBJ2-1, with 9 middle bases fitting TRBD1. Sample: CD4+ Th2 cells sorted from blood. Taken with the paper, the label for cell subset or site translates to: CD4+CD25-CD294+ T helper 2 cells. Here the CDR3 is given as CSADRGLQGEQFF. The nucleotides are TGCAGTGCGGACAGGGGATTGCAGGGTGAGCAGTTCTTC.